These 32 T cell receptor beta chains were all obtained from the same sample, sequenced in a study of cytomegalovirus exposure and HLA in healthy donors. PCR amplification relied on 60 Vbeta primers (plus 13 Jbeta primers). TCRdb keeps only in-frame clones here, not all; method: immunoSEQ multiplex PCR. The data hold tens of thousands of clones, with around 81% observed a single time. Sequenced input: PBMCs. Source of these receptors: a male donor in good health and CMV-seropositive.

V and J are TRBV19 and TRBJ2-7; 7 bases align to TRBD2. CDR1 and CDR2 from the germline V gene are LNHDA and SQIVND (reference sequence). The CDR3 has 16 residues. The V segment lost 1 base and the J segment 0 bases; nucleotides outside the gene matches: 6. The CDR3 is CASSIGLAVSSYEQYF. The CDR3 DNA follows: TGTGCCAGTAGTATAGGCCTAGCGGTGAGCTCCTACGAGCAGTACTTC.

The J gene is TRBJ2-1, the V gene TRBV6-5; 7 positions agree with TRBD2. Germline values: CDR1 MNHEY, CDR2 SVGAGI. The V and J ends lost 7 bases and 0 bases, in that order; junction bases with no gene match: 3. The CDR3 totals 14 residues. The CDR3: CASTRESSYNEQFF. CDR3 sequence (DNA): TGTGCCAGCACGCGGGAGAGCTCCTACAATGAGCAGTTCTTC.

This chain joins TRBV15 and TRBJ1-3, with D hard to call. V lost 6 bases, J lost 0 bases, and 9 bases lay in between. The CDR3 totals 14 residues. CDR1 LNHNV and CDR2 YYDKDF come from the germline V gene (reference sequence). This CDR3 is CATRAPRSGNTIYF. CDR3 nucleotides: TGTGCCACCAGGGCCCCACGCTCTGGAAACACCATATATTTT.

The rearrangement joins TRBV11-2 to TRBJ2-3; 11 bases align to TRBD2. Per the germline V gene, CDR1 is SGHAT and CDR2 is FQNNGV. CDR3 length: 16 amino acids. Trimming at V came to 5 bases and at J to 8 bases, leaving 12 bases not matched to a gene. CDR3 protein: CASSKAASGGMGTQYF. CDR3 coding DNA: TGTGCCAGCAGCAAAGCGGCTAGCGGGGGGATGGGTACGCAGTATTTT.

The chain is built from TRBV5-6 and TRBJ1-5; D is ambiguous. The CDR3 covers 15 residues. Per germline, CDR1 SGHDT and CDR2 YYEEEE. Deletions cut 4 bases from V and 2 bases from J, with 13 bases between. The CDR3 is CASSLWASGNQPQHF. In DNA form, the CDR3 reads TGTGCCAGCAGCCTATGGGCTTCGGGCAATCAGCCCCAGCATTTT. The full variable domain, completed using reference TRBV5-6 and TRBJ1-5, is DAGVTQSPTHLIKTRGQQVTLRCSPKSGHDTVSWYQQALGQGPQFIFQYYEEEERQRGNFPDRFSGHQFPNYSSELNVNALLLGDSALYLCASSLWASGNQPQHFGDGTRLSIL.

The V call is TRBV6-4, the J call TRBJ2-7; 9 bases line up with TRBD2. The trim removed 9 bases at V and 5 bases at J, leaving 11 bases unmatched. The germline V gene has CDR1 MRHNA and CDR2 SNTAGT. The CDR3 is 14 amino acids. The CDR3 loop reads CASPLSSGNHEQYF. For the CDR3, the DNA is TGTGCCAGTCCCCTGTCTAGCGGGAATCACGAGCAGTACTTC.

This rearrangement joins TRBV29-1 to TRBJ1-1, with unresolved D. In germline, CDR1 is SQVTM, CDR2 ANQGSEA. This CDR3 is built from 11 residues. The V end lost 5 bases, the J end lost 1 base, and 5 bases lay between the germline ends. CDR3 region: CSVSWNTEAFF. CDR3 DNA sequence: TGCAGCGTTTCCTGGAACACTGAAGCTTTCTTT.

The V gene is TRBV4-1, the J gene TRBJ1-2; 8 bases fit TRBD1. The CDR3 is made up of 15 amino acids. With 3 bases clipped from V and 3 bases from J, the junction kept 6 bases outside the gene matches. Germline assignment: CDR1 MGHRA and CDR2 YSYEKL. CDR3 in amino acids: CASSQRQGTDYGYTF. CDR3 bases: TGCGCCAGCAGCCAGAGACAGGGGACCGACTATGGCTACACCTTC.

V is TRBV27 and J is TRBJ1-2; D is unresolved. Trimming shortened V by 10 bases and J by 8 bases, and 20 bases separated the two germline ends. The CDR3 has 13 residues. Per the germline V gene, CDR1 is MNHEY and CDR2 is SMNVEV (reference sequence). This CDR3 reads CATGPTEGGGYTF. CDR3 nucleotides: TGTGCCACGGGCCCCACTGAGGGTGGAGGCTACACCTTC.

The chain carries TRBV27 and TRBJ2-3; D is unresolved. The CDR3 length is 12 residues. V lost 5 bases and J 0 bases, leaving 3 bases between the germline ends. The V gene's germline CDR1 is MNHEY and CDR2 SMNVEV (reference sequence). CDR3 loop: CASSPSTDTQYF. CDR3 DNA: TGTGCCAGCAGTCCTAGCACAGATACGCAGTATTTT.

Here the CDR3 reads CASSLWFGGGGGEQFF. The CDR3 bases are TGTGCCAGCAGCTTATGGTTCGGGGGGGGCGGGGGTGAGCAGTTCTTC. The gene calls are TRBV7-2 and TRBJ2-1; 8 bases are shared with TRBD2. The J segment lost 9 bases and the V segment lost 2 bases, leaving 12 bases of the junction unmatched. Per germline, CDR1 SGHTA and CDR2 FQGNSA. There are 16 residues in the CDR3. Variable domain in full (rest from reference TRBV7-2 and TRBJ2-1): GAGVSQSPSNKVTEKGKDVELRCDPISGHTALYWYRQSLGQGLEFLIYFQGNSAPDKSGLPSDRFSAERTGGSVSTLTIQRTQQEDSAVYLCASSLWFGGGGGEQFFGPGTRLTVL.

The rearrangement uses TRBV5-3 and TRBJ2-3; D is undetermined. TRBV5-3 is filed as an ORF, its function uncertain. With 0 bases removed from V and 0 bases from J, the gap between germline ends came to 8 bases. This CDR3 has 15 residues. CDR3 in DNA: TGTGCCAGAAGCTTGGTGTTTTCTAGCACAGATACGCAGTATTTT. It encodes CARSLVFSSTDTQYF.

This clone was seen only a few times. The chain carries TRBV18 and TRBJ2-5, with D maybe TRBD2 (6 bases). CDR3 length: 14 residues. Germline values: CDR1 KGHSH, CDR2 LQKENI. Trimming took off 4 bases at V and 5 bases at J, with 14 bases between the two ends. The CDR3 region has the DNA TGTGCCAGCTCACATAGCGGCGAATGGGAGACCCAGTACTTC. Amino acid sequence: CASSHSGEWETQYF.

The rearrangement joins TRBV28 to TRBJ2-7; a possible D gene is TRBD2 (6 bases). CDR3 length: 15 amino acids. V dropped 7 bases and J dropped 0 bases, with 16 bases sitting between them. Germline CDR1 is MDHEN and CDR2 is SYDVKM. The DNA of the CDR3 is TGTGCCAGCACCATGGGGGGTAGTGGCTCCTACGAGCAGTACTTC. The encoded protein is CASTMGGSGSYEQYF.

The chain has TRBV6-5 and TRBJ2-3; D unclear. The CDR3 consists of 12 residues. The V end lost 10 bases, the J end lost 6 bases, and 14 bases lay between the germline ends. Germline CDR1 and CDR2: MNHEY and SVGAGI. The CDR3 region has the DNA TGTGCCACCTCCTTTGCTGCGGATACGCAGTATTTT. Its protein product is CATSFAADTQYF.

CDR3 sequence (DNA): TGTGCCAGCAGCCCCAACAGGACAGCCCAAGAGACCCAGTACTTC. It translates to CASSPNRTAQETQYF. This chain connects TRBV7-9 to TRBJ2-5; TRBD1 is a possible D gene (6 bases). The CDR3 spans 15 residues. V was cut by 5 bases and J by 1 base, with 14 bases left in between. Germline assignment: CDR1 SEHNR and CDR2 FQNEAQ (reference sequence).

The gene calls are TRBV7-9 and TRBJ1-1; D unclear. The germline V gene encodes CDR1 SEHNR and CDR2 FQNEAQ (reference sequence). The CDR3 totals 13 residues. V was pared by 5 bases and J by 6 bases, with 13 bases between. CDR3 sequence reads: CASSRGARPEAFF. The CDR3 nucleotides are TGTGCCAGCAGCCGGGGAGCCAGACCTGAAGCTTTCTTT.

The chain employs TRBV28 and TRBJ2-7; 9 nucleotides match TRBD1. Germline V gives CDR1 MDHEN, CDR2 SYDVKM. With V trimmed by 4 bases and J by 3 bases, 4 bases remained unmatched. This CDR3 is 14 amino acids long. The CDR3 DNA follows: TGTGCCAGCAGTTCGGGACAGGGTATCTACGAGCAGTACTTC. Translated: CASSSGQGIYEQYF.

The chain links TRBV6-5 to TRBJ2-7; 9 positions agree with TRBD1. With 2 bases clipped from V and 2 bases from J, the junction kept 4 bases outside the gene matches. Germline V CDR1 and CDR2: MNHEY, SVGAGI. This CDR3 is built from 15 residues. The CDR3 sequence is CASSYPGQGAYEQYF. CDR3 coding DNA: TGTGCCAGCAGTTACCCGGGACAGGGAGCCTACGAGCAGTACTTC.

The rearrangement uses TRBV28 and TRBJ2-2; 10 bases agree with TRBD2. The CDR3 runs to 15 residues. Germline V lookup: CDR1 MDHEN, CDR2 SYDVKM. V dropped 3 bases and J dropped 5; count of bases not matched to a gene: 3. The CDR3 coding sequence is TGTGCCAGCAGTTTTACTAGCGGGGCTACCGGGGAGCTGTTTTTT. Protein product: CASSFTSGATGELFF. Drawing the rest from reference TRBV28 and TRBJ2-2, the complete variable domain is DVKVTQSSRYLVKRTGEKVFLECVQDMDHENMFWYRQDPGLGLRLIYFSYDVKMKEKGDIPEGYSVSREKKERFSLILESASTNQTSMYLCASSFTSGATGELFFGEGSRLTVL.

V usage is TRBV6-1 and J usage is TRBJ2-1; 11 bases align to TRBD2. V dropped 4 bases and J dropped 7; count of bases not matched to a gene: 6. The CDR3 consists of 15 residues. CDR1 is MNHNS and CDR2 is SASEGT in the germline V gene. The CDR3 region has the DNA TGTGCCAGCAGTGTGAGACTAGCGGGATCAAATGAGCAGTTCTTC. Amino acids: CASSVRLAGSNEQFF.

The count of this clone is one. The rearrangement uses TRBV28 and TRBJ1-3; a possible D gene is TRBD1 (6 bases). Trimming removed 5 bases at V and 0 bases at J, with 8 bases between. There are 14 residues in the CDR3. Germline CDR1 is MDHEN and CDR2 is SYDVKM. Written as DNA, the CDR3 is TGTGCCAGCAGTACAGGGACCTCTGGAAACACCATATATTTT. As protein: CASSTGTSGNTIYF.

The chain carries TRBV5-5 and TRBJ2-7; 14 bases fit TRBD2. The length of the CDR3 is 13 residues. In germline, CDR1 is SGHKS, CDR2 YYEKEE (reference sequence). J gave up 5 bases and V 7 bases, and 2 bases lay outside the gene matches. The CDR3 DNA reads as TGTGCCAGCGGGACTAGCGGGGGAAACGAGCAGTACTTC. Protein sequence: CASGTSGGNEQYF.

V is TRBV6-6 and J is TRBJ1-2; 9 bases align to TRBD1. The CDR3 sequence is 14 residues long. Germline-derived CDR1 and CDR2 are MNHNY and SVGAGI (reference sequence). Losses at the gene ends were 6 bases for V and 4 bases for J; bases not matched to a gene: 6. The CDR3 DNA reads TGTGCCAGCAGGCCGGGACAGGGTGGCTATGGCTACACCTTC. The encoded protein is CASRPGQGGYGYTF.

This CDR3 reads CASSLDRVNEKLFF. CDR3 DNA: TGTGCCAGCAGTCTGGACAGGGTTAATGAAAAACTGTTTTTT. The chain joins TRBV13 to TRBJ1-4, with 8 positions matching TRBD1. Trimming removed 6 bases from V and 4 bases from J; junction bases left unmatched: 4. CDR3 size: 14 residues. Germline values: CDR1 PRHDT, CDR2 FYEKMQ (reference sequence).

This rearrangement joins TRBV28 to TRBJ1-6; a possible D gene is TRBD1 (5 bases). The CDR3 is made up of 16 amino acids. V was pared by 5 bases and J by 9 bases, with 20 bases between. Germline CDR1 is MDHEN and CDR2 is SYDVKM. The CDR3 bases are TGTGCCAGCAGTCCGACAGTGCCCAATTACCGTTCACCCCTCCACTTT. The encoded protein is CASSPTVPNYRSPLHF.

This clone was found a few times. The chain carries TRBV5-4 and TRBJ1-5, with D possibly being TRBD1 (6 bases). The germline V and J ends were trimmed by 0 bases and 7 bases, with 17 bases remaining between them. There are 16 residues in the CDR3. CDR1 SGHNT and CDR2 YYREEE come from the germline V gene (reference sequence). The CDR3 DNA follows: TGTGCCAGCAGCTTGGGGGGAGGGGGGAGCGGCCAGCCCCAGCATTTT. Translating gives CASSLGGGGSGQPQHF.

J is TRBJ2-2 and V is TRBV9; the match to TRBD1 covers 7 bases. With V trimmed by 4 bases and J by 5 bases, 11 bases remained unmatched. The CDR3 is made up of 16 amino acids. Germline assignment: CDR1 SGDLS and CDR2 YYNGEE. In DNA, the CDR3 is TGTGCCAGCAGCCCCCGACAGGGAGAGAGGACCGGGGAGCTGTTTTTT. Protein: CASSPRQGERTGELFF. The variable domain in full, completed from reference TRBV9 and TRBJ2-2, reads DSGVTQTPKHLITATGQRVTLRCSPRSGDLSVYWYQQSLDQGLQFLIQYYNGEERAKGNILERFSAQQFPDLHSELNLSSLELGDSALYFCASSPRQGERTGELFFGEGSRLTVL.

The chain uses TRBV6-5 and TRBJ1-4, with 10 nucleotides matching TRBD1. V gave up 5 bases and J gave up 8 bases; unmatched junction bases: 5. Germline assignment: CDR1 MNHEY and CDR2 SVGAGI. The CDR3 has 14 residues. The CDR3 DNA reads as TGTGCCAGCAGTAGGACAGGGGGGCGAGAAAAACTGTTTTTT. It is translated as CASSRTGGREKLFF.

Regarding this clone: The same CDR3 is also encoded by other DNA sequences in this sample. V gene TRBV6-1 combines with J gene TRBJ1-2; weak D call: TRBD1 (5 bases). Germline V lookup: CDR1 MNHNS, CDR2 SASEGT. This CDR3 comprises 15 residues. Trimming left V 3 bases short and J 12 bases short, with 23 bases between. The CDR3 DNA follows: TGTGCCAGCAGTGAGGGGACGGCGGGGGGATGGTGGAACACCTTC. Amino acid sequence: CASSEGTAGGWWNTF.

Notes on this clone: An end of the junction does not agree with germline; a read error may underlie this. This rearrangement joins TRBV2 to TRBJ1-2; 9 positions match TRBD1. Germline V CDR1 and CDR2: SNHLY, FYNNEI. The CDR3 has 14 residues. The CDR3 region is CASSAQGANYGYPF. The CDR3 region has the DNA TGTGCCAGCAGCGCACAGGGGGCTAACTATGGCTACCCCTTC.

The chain is built from TRBV2 and TRBJ2-7, with D maybe TRBD2 (6 bases). V gave up 11 bases and J gave up 3 bases, with 17 bases separating them. This CDR3 has 13 residues. Per germline, CDR1 SNHLY and CDR2 FYNNEI. CDR3 protein: CAATPGDSYEQYF. CDR3 DNA: TGTGCCGCAACTCCGGGGGATAGCTACGAGCAGTACTTC.